Following are 12 T cell receptor beta chains from one sample sequenced in a study of CD8 T cell repertoires and HIV-1 epitope variants. Antigens for these TCRs are unknown. Profiling relied on immunoSEQ multiplex PCR, and the TCRdb table lists in-frame clones only, not all of them. Among around 5,100 clones, around two thirds were seen once, and the ten largest hold less than 45%. The sequencing sample was made of cultured CD8+ T cells derived from PBMCs. Source of these receptors: a male donor with HIV.

This chain joins TRBV7-9 and TRBJ2-7; 7 bases fit TRBD1. V shed 5 bases and J 2 bases; nucleotides not matched to a gene: 6. The germline V gene has CDR1 SEHNR and CDR2 FQNEAQ (reference sequence). The CDR3 totals 14 residues. The CDR3 region is CASSPQGTPYEQYF. The CDR3 nucleotides are TGTGCCAGCAGCCCACAGGGGACCCCCTACGAGCAGTACTTC.

The DNA of the CDR3 is TGTGCCAGCAGCTCAGGGGAGAAAGCGTACACTGAAGCTTTCTTT. Amino acids: CASSSGEKAYTEAFF. The rearrangement links TRBV7-9 to TRBJ1-1, with D maybe TRBD1 (6 bases). The CDR3 runs 15 residues. Germline CDR1 and CDR2: SEHNR and FQNEAQ (reference sequence). The ends were cut back, 4 bases at V and 3 bases at J, with 15 bases in the middle.

In its sample, this clone was seen a few times. The chain uses TRBV19 and TRBJ1-2, with a weak D call TRBD1 (5 bases). The CDR3 runs to 13 residues. Trimming left V 5 bases short and J 5 bases short, with 12 bases between. The germline CDR1 and CDR2 sequences are LNHDA and SQIVND (reference sequence). CDR3 in DNA: TGTGCCAGTAGTCCGACAGCCCGGTATGGCTACACCTTC. Encoded protein: CASSPTARYGYTF.

Only one count was recorded for this clone. This chain links TRBV28 with TRBJ2-1, with a weak D call TRBD2 (5 bases). The length of the CDR3 is 13 residues. The germline CDR1 and CDR2 sequences are MDHEN and SYDVKM. With 8 bases removed from V and 2 bases from J, the gap between germline ends came to 10 bases. The CDR3 reads CASVPGTYNEQFF. The CDR3 DNA is TGTGCCAGCGTCCCGGGGACCTACAATGAGCAGTTCTTC.

The V gene is TRBV5-1, the J gene TRBJ2-1; D uncertain. The V end lost 0 bases, the J end lost 3 bases, and 4 bases lay between the germline ends. The CDR3 is 13 amino acids. Germline CDR1 SGHRS, CDR2 YFSETQ. CDR3 residues: CASSLGVYNEQFF. In nucleotides, the CDR3 is TGCGCCAGCAGCTTGGGTGTCTACAATGAGCAGTTCTTC.

The V and J genes are TRBV7-7 and TRBJ1-1; 11 bases agree with TRBD1. This CDR3 comprises 17 residues. V trimming: 5 bases; J trimming: 0 bases; junction bases outside the gene matches: 8. Germline V gene sequence: CDR1 SSHAT, CDR2 FNYEAQ (reference sequence). CDR3 DNA: TGTGCCAGCAGCCCCCTCGGGACAGGGGGGATGAACACTGAAGCTTTCTTT. This encodes CASSPLGTGGMNTEAFF. The full variable domain, its missing parts supplied by reference TRBV7-7 and TRBJ1-1, is GAGVSQSPRYKVTKRGQDVTLRCDPISSHATLYWYQQALGQGPEFLTYFNYEAQPDKSGLPSDRFSAERPEGSISTLTIQRTEQRDSAMYRCASSPLGTGGMNTEAFFGQGTRLTVV.

This clone was detected only a few times. The V call is TRBV9, the J call TRBJ2-7; the match to TRBD1 covers 7 bases. V lost 4 bases to trimming and J lost 3 bases; unmatched junction nucleotides: 10. The CDR3 is made up of 15 amino acids. Germline values: CDR1 SGDLS, CDR2 YYNGEE. For the CDR3, the DNA is TGTGCCAGCAGCCCAGAGGGACAGCCCTACTACGAGCAGTACTTC. Translated, it gives CASSPEGQPYYEQYF.

The J gene is TRBJ2-5, the V gene TRBV4-3; TRBD2 matches 11 bases. The trim removed 4 bases at V and 1 base at J, leaving 5 bases unmatched. CDR1 LGHNA and CDR2 YSLEER come from the germline V gene. The CDR3 length is 16 residues. CDR3 in DNA: TGCGCCAGCAGCCCGACTAGCGGGGAGACCCAAGAGACCCAGTACTTC. Residues: CASSPTSGETQETQYF.

V usage is TRBV14 and J usage is TRBJ2-1; TRBD2 agrees at 12 bases. This CDR3 comprises 16 residues. CDR1 is SGHDN and CDR2 is FVKESK in the germline V gene. J gave up 12 bases and V 4 bases, and 13 bases lay outside the gene matches. CDR3 nucleotide sequence: TGTGCCAGCAGCCCGGGACTAGCGGGCCTATTACGTGGGCAGTTCTTC. Protein: CASSPGLAGLLRGQFF.

This chain links TRBV4-1 with TRBJ1-5; D remains unclear. With 0 bases removed from V and 6 bases from J, the gap between germline ends came to 15 bases. CDR3 length equals 16 residues. Germline CDR1 is MGHRA and CDR2 is YSYEKL. The CDR3 here is CASSQDQPGSGQPQHF. In DNA form, the CDR3 reads TGCGCCAGCAGCCAAGATCAGCCAGGTTCAGGTCAGCCCCAGCATTTT.

The chain carries TRBV11-1 and TRBJ2-5, with D possibly being TRBD2 (7 bases). V dropped 6 bases and J dropped 2 bases, with 16 bases sitting between them. Per germline, CDR1 SGHAT and CDR2 FQDESV (reference sequence). This CDR3 has 15 residues. The CDR3 coding sequence is TGTGCCAGCAGAGGACGGGGGGCCGAACAAGAGACCCAGTACTTC. Its protein product is CASRGRGAEQETQYF.

This chain uses TRBV5-4 with TRBJ2-7, with D tentatively TRBD1 (5 bases). There are 14 residues in the CDR3. Germline-derived CDR1 and CDR2 are SGHNT and YYREEE (reference sequence). With 0 bases removed from V and 7 bases from J, the gap between germline ends came to 14 bases. This CDR3 is CASSLGQYLREQYF. CDR3 sequence (DNA): TGTGCCAGCAGCTTGGGACAGTACCTTCGTGAGCAGTACTTC. Full variable domain (missing parts from reference TRBV5-4 and TRBJ2-7): ETGVTQSPTHLIKTRGQQVTLRCSSQSGHNTVSWYQQALGQGPQFIFQYYREEENGRGNFPPRFSGLQFPNYSSELNVNALELDDSALYLCASSLGQYLREQYFGPGTRLTVT.